This T cell receptor beta chain stems from a study of T cell responses to AZD1222 COVID-19 vaccine. About the study: Samples with a second dose at about 4 or about 12 weeks were pooled together.

Only in-frame clones appear in the TCRdb table, and some are missing; sequencing was by immunoSEQ multiplex PCR. The sample contains around 30,000 clones, roughly 92% of which appear only once. The V end lost 5 bases, the J end lost 6 bases, and 13 bases lay between the germline ends. The CDR3 runs to 13 residues. V and J are TRBV12-3 or TRBV12-4 and TRBJ1-1; no clear D gene. The sequence came from an adult in good health. Sequencing used peripheral blood, obtained on day 0 of AZD1222 vaccination. CDR3 DNA sequence: TGTGCCAGCAGTGTGAGGCGTGACGCTGAAGCTTTCTTT. Translating it yields CASSVRRDAEAFF.